This TCR beta chain was retrieved from a study of blood T cell repertoires in COVID-19. The assay was immunoSEQ multiplex PCR, and TCRdb's table has in-frame clones only and misses some. The data hold some 300,000 clones, with under 90% observed a single time. Germline V lookup: CDR1 LNHDA, CDR2 SQIVND (reference sequence). There are 15 residues in the CDR3. With 7 bases removed from V and 0 bases from J, the gap between germline ends came to 10 bases. The chain recombines TRBV19 with TRBJ2-6; D gene uncertain. The sequenced sample consisted of peripheral blood. The receptor was isolated from a woman younger than 45 with COVID-19, enrolled during active disease. The CDR3 coding sequence is TGTGCCAGTACTACAAGGAGCTCTGGGGCCAACGTCCTGACTTTC. Its translation is CASTTRSSGANVLTF.